These 11 T cell receptor beta chains originate from one sample sequenced in a study of tumor-infiltrating lymphocytes in primary liver carcinoma. Germline DNA was also extracted, and blood RNA was taken from unsorted whole blood. Making TCR beta cDNA involved around 510 ng total RNA and a constant-region primer. Generation of the TCR beta libraries relied on three nested multiplex PCR rounds using slightly modified ARM-PCR. A C-beta reverse primer and TRBV1-TRBV30 forward primers served in each of the first two PCR rounds, at around 10 cycles apiece. Via MiXCR, TCRdb re-called the multiplex PCR reads, giving one row per CDR3 protein. Altogether 200,000 or so distinct CDR3 sequences are present, approximately 64% being singletons, with the ten largest covering 6% to 8.5%. The sample comprised peripheral blood. Every receptor here comes from a woman in her sixties or seventies with primary liver carcinoma and hepatitis B virus infection.

Points on this clonotype: Relative to the germline gene, one junction end is altered; a read error may explain this. The rearrangement joins TRBV12-3 or TRBV12-4 to TRBJ2-3; the D gene could be TRBD1 or TRBD2 (5 bases each). There are 14 residues in the CDR3. In DNA, the CDR3 is TGTGCTAGCAGTCCCACGGGGCAGACAGATACGCAGTATTTT. Its protein product is CASSPTGQTDTQYF.

Comment on this clonotype: Just one base apart from a much larger clone, this may be a read error. The chain has TRBV7-9 and TRBJ2-2, with TRBD2 identical over 8 bases. The CDR3 runs to 17 residues. Germline assignment: CDR1 SEHNR and CDR2 FQNEAQ (reference sequence). The CDR3 region is CTSSLRDGRVDTGELFF. CDR3 sequence (DNA): TGTACCAGCAGCTTAAGAGACGGGAGGGTAGACACCGGGGAGCTGTTTTTT.

Concerning this clonotype: Given a much more abundant clone one base away, this may be a read error. No conserved phenylalanine or tryptophan ends this CDR3, so it is likely a read error. J is TRBJ2-1 and V is TRBV5-6; D call uncertain. The CDR3 totals 12 residues. V lost 0 bases and J 6 bases, leaving 4 bases between the germline ends. CDR1 SGHDT and CDR2 YYEEEE come from the germline V gene. The CDR3 loop is CASSLAGNEQFI. DNA for the CDR3: TGTGCCAGCAGCTTGGCGGGCAATGAGCAGTTCATC.

Note on this clonotype: Relative to the germline gene, one junction end is altered; a read error may explain this. The chain carries TRBV11-2 and TRBJ2-7, with D maybe TRBD1 (6 bases). The CDR3 is 14 residues long. CDR1 is SGHAT and CDR2 is FQNNGV in the germline V gene. The DNA for the CDR3 is TGTGCCAGCTGCTTAGTTCAAGGGGGCTACGAGCAGTACTTC. Its translation: CASCLVQGGYEQYF.

Turning to this clonotype: A read error may be the cause here, since a much bigger clone is one base away. This chain links TRBV6-5 with TRBJ2-7; a weak D match, TRBD2 (6 bases). The CDR3 is made up of 13 amino acids. Germline assignment: CDR1 MNHEY and CDR2 SVGAGI. In nucleotides, the CDR3 is TGTGCCAGCAGCTCCGGGACTCAGTACGAGCAGTGCTTC. Its translation: CASSSGTQYEQCF.

For this clonotype: One end of the junction fails to match germline, which may point to a read error. This chain connects TRBV11-2 to TRBJ2-7, with 7 bases fitting TRBD1. Germline V gene sequence: CDR1 SGHAT, CDR2 FQNNGV. CDR3 length: 16 amino acids. The CDR3 DNA follows: TGTGACAGCAGCTTAGGGTTAGGGGGCCGTCTAGGCGAGCAGTACTTC. Translation gives CDSSLGLGGRLGEQYF.

There are a few counts of this clonotype. The chain is built from TRBV6-1 and TRBJ1-5; tentative D call: TRBD1 (5 bases). Trimming shortened V by 2 bases and J by 4 bases, and 9 bases separated the two germline ends. The CDR3 is made up of 14 amino acids. Looked up from germline, CDR1 is MNHNS and CDR2 is SASEGT. Here the CDR3 reads CASSELAGNQPQHF. CDR3 nucleotides: TGTGCCAGCAGTGAACTGGCAGGGAATCAGCCCCAGCATTTT.

This clonotype was observed a single time. The chain recombines TRBV6-5 with TRBJ1-4, with no clear D. CDR1 MNHEY and CDR2 SVGAGI come from the germline V gene. V lost 7 bases and J lost 6, with 18 bases in between. This CDR3 is 15 amino acids long. CDR3: CASTSVGRADEKLFF. The CDR3 coding sequence is TGTGCCAGCACATCGGTGGGAAGGGCTGATGAAAAACTGTTTTTT.

Details on this clonotype: Its ends do not fully match the called genes, so a read error is possible. The CDR3 loop is CSVSGRGIRDTQYF. The CDR3 DNA reads as TGCAGCGTGTCGGGGCGGGGGATCAGAGATACACAGTATTTT. This chain uses TRBV29-1 with TRBJ2-3; 7 bases agree with TRBD2. Germline CDR1 is SQVTM and CDR2 is ANQGSEA. This CDR3 comprises 14 residues.

This clonotype appeared many times. The chain joins TRBV4-1 to TRBJ2-7, with D uncertain. The CDR3 spans 14 residues. Germline lookup yields CDR1 MGHRA and CDR2 YSYEKL. V was pared by 3 bases and J by 3 bases, with 12 bases between. The CDR3 nucleotides read TGCGCCAGCAGCCAGGGAACAGAAGACTACGAGCAGTACTTC. It is translated as CASSQGTEDYEQYF.

As concerns this clonotype: At one end the junction does not follow the germline gene, possibly because of a read error. The V call is TRBV7-9, the J call TRBJ1-2, with D possibly matching TRBD1 (5 bases). Germline V lookup: CDR1 SEHNR, CDR2 FQNEAQ (reference sequence). CDR3 length equals 15 residues. Here the CDR3 DNA reads TGTGCCAACAGCTTACCCGGGACCTCTAACTATGGCTACACCTTC. Residues: CANSLPGTSNYGYTF.